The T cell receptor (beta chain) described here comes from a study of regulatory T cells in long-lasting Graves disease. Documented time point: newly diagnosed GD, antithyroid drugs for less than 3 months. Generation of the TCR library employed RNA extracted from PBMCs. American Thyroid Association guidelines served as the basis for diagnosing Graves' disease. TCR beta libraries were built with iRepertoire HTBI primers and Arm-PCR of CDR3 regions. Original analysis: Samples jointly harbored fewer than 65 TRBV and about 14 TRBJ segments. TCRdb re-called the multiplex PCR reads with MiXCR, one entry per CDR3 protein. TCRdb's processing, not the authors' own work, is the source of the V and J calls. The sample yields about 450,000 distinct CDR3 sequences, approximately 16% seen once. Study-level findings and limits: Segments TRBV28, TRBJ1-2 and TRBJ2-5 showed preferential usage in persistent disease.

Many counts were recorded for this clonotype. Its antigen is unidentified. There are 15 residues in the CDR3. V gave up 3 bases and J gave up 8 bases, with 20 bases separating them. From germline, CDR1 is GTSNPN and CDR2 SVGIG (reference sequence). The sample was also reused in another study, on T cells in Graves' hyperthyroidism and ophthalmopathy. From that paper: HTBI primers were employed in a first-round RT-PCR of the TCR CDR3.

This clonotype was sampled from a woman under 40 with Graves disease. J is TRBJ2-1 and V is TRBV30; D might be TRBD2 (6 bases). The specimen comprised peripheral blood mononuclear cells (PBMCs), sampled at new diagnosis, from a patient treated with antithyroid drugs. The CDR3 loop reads CAWSVGTPGMYEQFF. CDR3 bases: TGTGCCTGGAGCGTCGGGACTCCTGGGATGTATGAGCAGTTCTTC. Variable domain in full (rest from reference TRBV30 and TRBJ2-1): SQTIHQWPATLVQPVGSPLSLECTVEGTSNPNLYWYRQAAGRGLQLLFYSVGIGQISSEVPQNLSASRPQDRQFILSSKKLLLSDSGFYLCAWSVGTPGMYEQFFGPGTRLTVL.